What follows are 29 T cell receptor beta chains derived from one specimen sequenced in a study of human T cells and chemical hapten exposure (dated by TCRdb to the early 2020s). Library method: RACE. The sequencing machine was a NextSeq 500. In TCRdb, the public reads were trimmed at Q25 with fastp and aligned with MiXCR, with productive beta chains retained. Each entry merges the rows of one CDR3 protein and shows their most common DNA and genes. In this sample the table shows nearly 350,000 distinct CDR3 sequences, approximately 6.9% of which occur a single time. The ten largest make up less than 10% of the sample. In light of the paper, this sample's time point label describes: patch test 1, 2 weeks after DPC sensitization. What the treatment or condition label conveys for this sample: therapeutic diphenylcyclopropenone sensitization with weekly scalp DPC. This sample comprised whole blood, obtained in connection with sensitization to the hapten diphenylcyclopropenone (DPC). These receptor sequences come from a woman between 18 and 30 years old with alopecia areata. Some clones in this sample may be carry-over from other donors' samples.

This clonotype was seen a handful of times. V and J are TRBV28 and TRBJ1-2; TRBD1 agrees at 10 bases. This CDR3 has 14 amino acids. Unmatched junction bases numbered 9, after V lost 6 bases and J lost 8 bases. Per the germline V gene, CDR1 is MDHEN and CDR2 is SYDVKM. CDR3 DNA: TGTGCCAGCAGAGTCGGGACAGGGGAGGACGGCTACACCTTC. It codes for CASRVGTGEDGYTF.

This clonotype was counted many times. The chain combines TRBV6-5 with TRBJ2-3; D perhaps matches TRBD2 (5 bases). The CDR3 consists of 16 residues. The V and J ends lost 0 bases and 0 bases respectively, with 10 bases between them. The germline V gene encodes CDR1 MNHEY and CDR2 SVGAGI. DNA of the CDR3: TGTGCCAGCAGTTACTCACGCCTAGCTAGCACAGATACGCAGTATTTT. Amino acids: CASSYSRLASTDTQYF.

This clonotype was found many times. The chain has TRBV6-2 or TRBV6-3 and TRBJ2-7; 10 bases match TRBD1. Germline V gene sequence: CDR1 MNHEY, CDR2 SVGEGT. The V gene end was trimmed by 6 bases and the J gene end by 5 bases; junction bases not matched to a gene: 7. This CDR3 spans 14 amino acids. The CDR3 bases are TGTGCCAGCAGCCAGGGACAGGGGAAGGACGAGCAGTACTTC. This sequence encodes CASSQGQGKDEQYF.

The chain joins TRBV10-3 to TRBJ1-6; 7 bases agree with TRBD1. The CDR3 spans 13 residues. Trimming cost V 10 bases and J 7 bases; bases outside gene matches: 7. Germline CDR1 is ENHRY and CDR2 is SYGVKD. The CDR3: CATEGQQNSPLHF. CDR3 bases: TGTGCCACCGAGGGACAGCAAAATTCACCCCTCCACTTT.

This clonotype showed up many times. The gene calls are TRBV20-1 and TRBJ2-5; 11 nucleotides agree with TRBD1. J gave up 5 bases and V 6 bases, and 5 bases lay outside the gene matches. The germline gives CDR1 DFQATT, CDR2 SNEGSKA (reference sequence). CDR3 length equals 13 residues. The DNA of the CDR3 is TGCAGTGCCGGACAGGGGGCTTATGAGACCCAGTACTTC. Translation: CSAGQGAYETQYF.

The chain joins TRBV7-2 to TRBJ2-5; TRBD1 agrees at 10 bases. Trimming took 6 bases from V and 2 from J; bases not matched to a gene: 12. The CDR3 runs 17 residues. Germline V gene lookup returns CDR1 SGHTA and CDR2 FQGNSA. CDR3 DNA sequence: TGTGCCAGCAGAAAAGGGTGGGACAGGGGTCGGCAAGAGACCCAGTACTTC. Amino acid sequence: CASRKGWDRGRQETQYF.

The gene calls are TRBV6-5 and TRBJ1-5, with TRBD1 as a possible D gene (6 bases). The CDR3 runs 15 residues. V lost 4 bases, J lost 2 bases, and 12 bases lay in between. Germline values: CDR1 MNHEY, CDR2 SVGAGI. The CDR3 DNA is TGTGCCAGCAGTTCCGGGGGCAGGGGCAATCAGCCCCAGCATTTT. As protein: CASSSGGRGNQPQHF.

Many counts were recorded for this clonotype. The gene calls are TRBV6-2 or TRBV6-3 and TRBJ2-7, with no clear D. The CDR3 runs to 14 residues. V was pared by 5 bases and J by 2 bases, with 13 bases between. CDR1 MNHEY and CDR2 SVGEGT come from the germline V gene. CDR3 sequence reads: CASSRRTPPYEQYF. The CDR3 nucleotides read TGTGCCAGCAGTCGTCGGACCCCACCCTACGAGCAGTACTTC.

This clonotype was seen ten or more times. The chain links TRBV12-3 or TRBV12-4 to TRBJ2-1; D could derive from TRBD1 or TRBD2 (6 bases each). Trimming removed 6 bases at V and 7 bases at J, with 19 bases between. The CDR3 runs 15 residues. Here the CDR3 reads CASSSLGGQGNEQFF. CDR3 in DNA: TGTGCCAGCAGCTCCCTCGGGGGCCAGGGAAATGAGCAGTTCTTC.

This clonotype was seen at least ten times. This chain joins TRBV5-6 and TRBJ2-3; 8 bases are a match to TRBD1. Germline V gene data show CDR1 as SGHDT and CDR2 as YYEEEE. J gave up 0 bases and V 1 base, and 4 bases lay outside the gene matches. There are 16 residues in the CDR3. CDR3 sequence: CASSLTTGDSTDTQYF. In DNA, the CDR3 is TGTGCCAGCAGCTTGACGACAGGGGATAGCACAGATACGCAGTATTTT.

In this sample, this clonotype turned up many times. This sequence joins TRBV6-2 or TRBV6-3 and TRBJ1-1, with TRBD1 as a possible D gene (5 bases). The CDR3 totals 17 residues. The V gene's germline CDR1 is MNHEY and CDR2 SVGEGT. Trimming removed 2 bases from V and 3 bases from J, with 19 bases in between. The CDR3 spells CASSYGPPGDWDTEAFF. CDR3 DNA sequence: TGTGCCAGCAGTTACGGGCCCCCTGGGGACTGGGACACTGAAGCTTTCTTT.

The chain carries TRBV3-1 and TRBJ2-2; a weak D match, TRBD2 (6 bases). The ends were cut back, 4 bases at V and 8 bases at J, with 17 bases in the middle. Germline-derived CDR1 and CDR2 are LGHDT and YNNKEL (reference sequence). The CDR3 covers 15 residues. The DNA of the CDR3 is TGTGCCAGCAGCCCGTCCAGCCCGGGGGAAGGGGAGCTGTTTTTT. It specifies CASSPSSPGEGELFF.

This clonotype was counted only a few times. The chain is built from TRBV5-4 and TRBJ1-1, with unresolved D. V shed 6 bases and J shed 1 base, with 16 bases lying between them. The CDR3 covers 15 residues. Per the germline V gene, CDR1 is SGHNT and CDR2 is YYREEE (reference sequence). CDR3 sequence: CASTTASNRNTEAFF. The CDR3 DNA follows: TGTGCCAGCACCACTGCGAGTAACAGGAACACTGAAGCTTTCTTT.

Many counts were recorded for this clonotype. The V call is TRBV3-1, the J call TRBJ2-1; D gene unclear. V shed 1 base and J shed 3 bases, with 7 bases lying between them. The CDR3 contains 14 residues. From germline, CDR1 is LGHDT and CDR2 YNNKEL (reference sequence). CDR3 DNA sequence: TGTGCCAGCAGCCAAGTTGGATACTACAATGAGCAGTTCTTC. The encoded protein is CASSQVGYYNEQFF.

The gene calls are TRBV7-9 and TRBJ2-3; D might be TRBD1 (5 bases). Per the germline V gene, CDR1 is SEHNR and CDR2 is FQNEAQ (reference sequence). The CDR3 has 13 amino acids. Deletions cut 1 base from V and 5 bases from J, with 7 bases between. DNA for the CDR3: TGTGCCAGCAGCTTAGTCAGGGAAGATACGCAGTATTTT. Translation gives CASSLVREDTQYF.

The J gene is TRBJ2-3, the V gene TRBV28; 12 bases agree with TRBD2. This CDR3 contains 15 residues. The V gene's germline CDR1 is MDHEN and CDR2 SYDVKM. Trimming at V came to 3 bases and at J to 5 bases, leaving 3 bases not matched to a gene. CDR3 in amino acids: CASSLLLAGGDTQYF. The CDR3 DNA is TGTGCCAGCAGTTTGTTACTAGCGGGGGGAGATACGCAGTATTTT.

The rearrangement joins TRBV5-1 to TRBJ2-7, with 8 bases that match TRBD1. Trimming cost V 0 bases and J 2 bases; bases outside gene matches: 10. The germline gives CDR1 SGHRS, CDR2 YFSETQ. The CDR3 runs 17 residues. In DNA, the CDR3 is TGCGCCAGCAGCTTGGCACCTGCCGGACAGGGCCCCTACGAGCAGTACTTC. Its protein is CASSLAPAGQGPYEQYF.

This clonotype has only a few counts. The chain employs TRBV15 and TRBJ1-5; D gene ambiguous. Trimming left V 3 bases short and J 0 bases short, with 6 bases between. CDR3 length: 14 residues. Per the germline V gene, CDR1 is LNHNV and CDR2 is YYDKDF (reference sequence). In DNA, the CDR3 is TGTGCCACCAGCAGGGACCATAGCAATCAGCCCCAGCATTTT. Its protein is CATSRDHSNQPQHF. Together with reference TRBV15 and TRBJ1-5, the CDR3 gives the full variable domain: DAMVIQNPRYQVTQFGKPVTLSCSQTLNHNVMYWYQQKSSQAPKLLFHYYDKDFNNEADTPDNFQSRRPNTSFCFLDIRSPGLGDTAMYLCATSRDHSNQPQHFGDGTRLSIL.

This clonotype was picked up a small number of times. The chain is built from TRBV5-1 and TRBJ2-4; TRBD2 matches 12 bases. J lost 8 bases, V lost 1 base, and 7 bases had no gene match. CDR3 length: 16 residues. Germline assignment: CDR1 SGHRS and CDR2 YFSETQ. The chain's CDR3 is CASSLSSSGGAHIQYF. CDR3 nucleotide sequence: TGCGCCAGCAGCTTGTCCTCTAGCGGGGGGGCGCACATTCAGTACTTC.

This clonotype was recorded a few times. The chain employs TRBV6-5 and TRBJ1-1; weak D call: TRBD1 (6 bases). The CDR3 is 14 amino acids. V lost 5 bases and J 3 bases, leaving 13 bases between the germline ends. Germline-derived CDR1 and CDR2 are MNHEY and SVGAGI. The CDR3 loop is CASSGLRGDTEAFF. Written as DNA, the CDR3 is TGTGCCAGCAGTGGGCTCAGGGGCGACACTGAAGCTTTCTTT.

This clonotype was found many times. The chain couples TRBV5-5 to TRBJ1-5; D is perhaps TRBD1 (5 bases). V lost 4 bases and J 3 bases, leaving 8 bases between the germline ends. This CDR3 spans 13 amino acids. Germline CDR1 and CDR2: SGHKS and YYEKEE (reference sequence). Here the CDR3 DNA reads TGTGCCAGCAGCATGGGGCCCAATCAGCCCCAGCATTTT. It yields the protein CASSMGPNQPQHF. The full variable domain, rest sourced from reference TRBV5-5 and TRBJ1-5, is DAGVTQSPTHLIKTRGQQVTLRCSPISGHKSVSWYQQVLGQGPQFIFQYYEKEERGRGNFPDRFSARQFPNYSSELNVNALLLGDSALYLCASSMGPNQPQHFGDGTRLSIL.

This clonotype was observed a few times. The chain links TRBV18 to TRBJ1-3; D gene ambiguous. From germline, CDR1 is KGHSH and CDR2 LQKENI. Deletions cut 2 bases from V and 10 bases from J, with 15 bases between. The CDR3 is 14 amino acids. The CDR3 is CASSPDTTGVTIYF. The CDR3 nucleotides read TGTGCCAGCTCACCAGACACTACCGGGGTGACCATATATTTT.

This chain joins TRBV6-2 or TRBV6-3 and TRBJ2-1; 10 bases align to TRBD2. The germline V gene encodes CDR1 MNHEY and CDR2 SVGEGT. Germline trimming cut 2 bases from V and 9 bases from J; bases unmatched to any gene: 10. The CDR3 contains 16 residues. The CDR3 DNA reads as TGTGCCAGCAGTTACAATCGGAAAGCGGGGGGGGCTGAGCAGTTCTTC. Protein product: CASSYNRKAGGAEQFF.

V is TRBV12-3 or TRBV12-4 and J is TRBJ1-5, with TRBD1 as a possible D gene (5 bases). The CDR3 is 14 residues long. Trimming removed 5 bases from V and 6 bases from J, with 14 bases in between. CDR3: CASSTPGLAQPQHF. As DNA, the CDR3 is TGTGCCAGCAGTACTCCAGGGTTAGCTCAGCCCCAGCATTTT.

The chain uses TRBV11-2 and TRBJ2-3, with TRBD1 matching over 10 bases. This CDR3 region has 15 residues. With V trimmed by 1 base and J by 6 bases, 4 bases remained unmatched. The germline gives CDR1 SGHAT, CDR2 FQNNGV. CDR3: CASSLGQGAGDTQYF. DNA of the CDR3: TGTGCCAGCAGCTTAGGACAGGGGGCGGGGGATACGCAGTATTTT.

The chain employs TRBV7-2 and TRBJ1-3; no reliable D call. CDR1 and CDR2 from the germline V gene are SGHTA and FQGNSA. The germline V and J ends were trimmed by 0 bases and 0 bases, with 9 bases remaining between them. This CDR3 has 16 residues. The CDR3 region is CASSLAPLNSGNTIYF. The DNA of the CDR3 is TGTGCCAGCAGCTTAGCCCCGCTGAACTCTGGAAACACCATATATTTT.

Many counts were recorded for this clonotype. The V call is TRBV3-1, the J call TRBJ2-6, with a possible D match to TRBD1 (5 bases). The ends were cut back, 1 base at V and 1 base at J, with 11 bases in the middle. Germline V gives CDR1 LGHDT, CDR2 YNNKEL (reference sequence). The CDR3 covers 17 residues. The CDR3 DNA reads as TGTGCCAGCAGCCAAGCTGCCAGGGCATCTGGGGCCAACGTCCTGACTTTC. This codes for CASSQAARASGANVLTF.

Many counts were recorded for this clonotype. The J gene is TRBJ2-3, the V gene TRBV4-2; D gene uncertain. CDR1 is LGHNA and CDR2 is YNFKEQ in the germline V gene. The CDR3 has 15 amino acids. Trimming took off 1 base at V and 2 bases at J, with 10 bases between the two ends. The CDR3 nucleotides are TGTGCCAGCAGCCAAGTCGCCGGTCTCACAGATACGCAGTATTTT. Protein sequence: CASSQVAGLTDTQYF.

This clonotype was picked up a small number of times. One end of the junction varies from germline; a read error may be responsible. This sequence joins TRBV5-1 and TRBJ2-2; D remains unclear. Germline V lookup: CDR1 SGHRS, CDR2 YFSETQ. This CDR3 is 13 amino acids long. The CDR3 reads CASSFANTGELFF. CDR3 sequence (DNA): TGTGCCAGCAGTTTCGCGAACACCGGGGAGCTGTTTTTT.